This T cell receptor beta chain came from a study of identifying expanded T cells in peripheral blood. Notes on the study in general: Approximately 1.2 clones differed between technical replicates, versus around 16 and 19 over time. Across healthy donors, higher total template counts meant significantly greater roughly 2-week count variance.

Clones were read by immunoSEQ multiplex PCR, and TCRdb kept only the in-frame ones, dropping some. The sample records about 86,000 clones, around 83% being singletons. Collection occurred without any documented infections or immune events in donors. As concerns this clone: No antigen is known for it.

Sequencing was performed on blood. This sequence originates from a person aged 18 to 70 in good health.

In DNA form, the CDR3 reads TGTGCCAGTAGCGCTAGCCTACAAGAGACCCAGTACTTC. Translating it yields CASSASLQETQYF. The J gene is TRBJ2-5, the V gene TRBV19; possibly TRBD2 for D (5 bases). Trimming stripped 6 bases from V and 2 bases from J, with 10 bases between. CDR3 length: 13 amino acids. The germline gives CDR1 LNHDA, CDR2 SQIVND (reference sequence).